A selection of T cell receptor beta chains follows, all from one sample in a study of blood T cell repertoires in COVID-19. Profiling relied on immunoSEQ multiplex PCR, and the TCRdb table lists in-frame clones only, not all of them. The sample lists roughly 100,000 clones; 86% were seen once. Input material: peripheral blood. The receptors derive from a woman of 80 years or more with acute or convalescent COVID-19. CDR3s include the opening cysteine and the closing phenylalanine or tryptophan. Each record gives: V gene, D gene, clone size, J gene, CDR3 DNA, CDR3 protein. The D gene is left open where the match is weak. Not every row has a clone size; where given, it reads once, few, many or a size class.

>TRBV6-5|.|.|TRBJ2-7
TGTGCCAGCAGCGTACAGGGTTCCTACGAGCAGTACTTC
CASSVQGSYEQYF
>TRBV14|TRBD1|.|TRBJ2-7
TGTGCCAGCAGCCAAGGACAGGGTAGCTCCTACGAGCAGTACTTC
CASSQGQGSSYEQYF
>TRBV7-2|.|.|TRBJ2-7
TGTGCCAGCAGCAGACATTCGGGGGATGGCGAGCAGTACTTC
CASSRHSGDGEQYF
>TRBV9|.|.|TRBJ1-4
TGTGCCAGCAGCAAAGGGCGGGGTATAGGGAGTGAAAAACTGTTTTTT
CASSKGRGIGSEKLFF
>TRBV6-5|.|.|TRBJ1-6
TGTGCCAGCAGAAGACCCACAGGGAACAATTCACCCCTCCACTTT
CASRRPTGNNSPLHF
>TRBV30|.|.|TRBJ2-3
TGTGCCTGGAGCCGAGGCTACACAGATACGCAGTATTTT
CAWSRGYTDTQYF
>TRBV5-1|TRBD1|.|TRBJ1-2
TGCGCCAGCAGCCAGGGACAGTACTATGGCTACACCTTC
CASSQGQYYGYTF
>TRBV7-3|.|.|TRBJ2-1
TGTGCCAGCAGCTTATCGCCTCCGTATAACTCCCCATACTCCTACAATGAGCAGTTCTTC
CASSLSPPYNSPYSYNEQFF
>TRBV9|.|.|TRBJ1-2
TGTGCCAGCAGCGTAGTGGGAGCTAACTATGGCTACACCTTC
CASSVVGANYGYTF
>TRBV2|.|.|TRBJ2-3
TGTGCCAGCAAACAGACCTTCACAGATACGCAGTATTTT
CASKQTFTDTQYF
>TRBV3-1/TRBV3-2|.|.|TRBJ1-5
TGTGCCAGCAGCCAGGGGGCTGGGGGTCAGCCCCAGCATTTT
CASSQGAGGQPQHF
>TRBV6-1|TRBD1|.|TRBJ2-3
TGTGCCAGCATTGAACAGGGGTTGGTCCCAGATACGCAGTATTTT
CASIEQGLVPDTQYF
>TRBV11-3|.|.|TRBJ2-5
TGTGCCAGCAGCTTTCAGGATGAGACCCAGTACTTC
CASSFQDETQYF
>TRBV19|TRBD2|.|TRBJ2-2
TGTGCCAGTAGTATCGGGACTAGCGGGGCTACCGCGAACACCGGGGAGCTGTTTTTT
CASSIGTSGATANTGELFF
>TRBV7-9|.|.|TRBJ2-1
TGTGCCAGCTCCCAGGGGACCTCGGGGAACAATGAGCAGTTCTTC
CASSQGTSGNNEQFF
>TRBV28|.|.|TRBJ1-1
TGTGCCAGCAGTTCCCGAAGGGAGGGGCGAACCCTAACTGAAGCTTTCTTT
CASSSRREGRTLTEAFF
>TRBV15|.|.|TRBJ1-2
TGTGCCACCAGCAGAGAGCCTCAGGGTGGCGCTAACTATGGCTACACCTTC
CATSREPQGGANYGYTF
>TRBV5-1|.|.|TRBJ2-6
TGCGCCAGCAGCTTACCGGGATCTGGGGCCAACGTCCTGACTTTC
CASSLPGSGANVLTF
>TRBV4-2|TRBD2|.|TRBJ2-7
TGTGCCAGCAGCCAAGATCAGGGACTAGCTCTCGAGCAGTACTTC
CASSQDQGLALEQYF
>TRBV18|.|few|TRBJ1-1
TGTGCCAGCTCACCACCGGGAAGAGGGGGCACTGAAGCTTTCTTT
CASSPPGRGGTEAFF
>TRBV24-1|TRBD2|.|TRBJ2-3
TGTGCCACCAGTGATCTCATAGCGGGTTCTAGCACAGATACGCAGTATTTT
CATSDLIAGSSTDTQYF
>TRBV29-1|.|.|TRBJ1-1
TGCAGCGTTGCCCGGGGGAACACTGAAGCTTTCTTT
CSVARGNTEAFF
>TRBV5-1|.|few|TRBJ1-2
TGCGCCAGCAGCGTCAACAGGAATGGCTACACCTTC
CASSVNRNGYTF
>TRBV2|TRBD2|few|TRBJ2-5
TGTGCCAGCAGGGGACTAGCGGGGGTCCCGGGGGAGACCCAGTACTTC
CASRGLAGVPGETQYF
>TRBV3-1/TRBV3-2|TRBD1|.|TRBJ1-5
TGTGCCAGCAGCCGCGGACAGGGTGACCTTCAGCCCCAGCATTTT
CASSRGQGDLQPQHF
>TRBV6-5|.|once|TRBJ1-4
TGTGCCAGCAGTTACTCTGGGACACCAGATGAAAAACTGTTTTTT
CASSYSGTPDEKLFF
>TRBV6-5|.|.|TRBJ1-2
TGTGCCAGCAAGAAGGAGGGGGGGCGGTTTCTGGCCTTC
CASKKEGGRFLAF
>TRBV10-3|.|.|TRBJ1-5
TGTGCCATCGGCCGGGACAAATATAGCAATCAGCCCCAGCATTTT
CAIGRDKYSNQPQHF
>TRBV19|TRBD1|.|TRBJ2-1
TGTGCCAGTAGGGATAACAGGGGGTGGAAGGTAAATGAGCAGTTCTTC
CASRDNRGWKVNEQFF
>TRBV6-5|TRBD1|.|TRBJ2-5
TGTGCCAGCAGTTACTCCGGGACAGGGGGACAAGAGACCCAGTACTTC
CASSYSGTGGQETQYF
>TRBV21-1|.|.|TRBJ2-1
TGTGCCAGCAAACCAGGCGGTGCGGGGGGGCTGAATGAGCAGTTCTTC
CASKPGGAGGLNEQFF
>TRBV28|.|.|TRBJ2-3
TGTGCCAGCAGTTTAGCAGGGGTCACAGATACGCAGTATTTT
CASSLAGVTDTQYF
>TRBV12-3/TRBV12-4|.|.|TRBJ1-5
TGTGCCAGCAGGGGAGGGGGGAGCGGGCCCCAGCATTTT
CASRGGGSGPQHF
>TRBV29-1|TRBD1|.|TRBJ2-7
TGCAGCGTGGCGGGACAGGCCTACGAGCAGTACTTC
CSVAGQAYEQYF
>TRBV28|TRBD1|.|TRBJ1-2
TGTGCCAGCACCACAGCAGGGGGGCTTTTCTTCTATGGCTACACCTTC
CASTTAGGLFFYGYTF